Presented here are 23 T cell receptor beta chains from one specimen sequenced in a study of post-analysis software for immune sequencing data. Study-wide points: Five or six TRBV segments, TRBV5-6, TRBV5-1 and TRBV20-1 among them, were found more frequent in patients than controls.

The authors incorporated unique molecular identifiers into the TCR beta cDNA libraries. MiXCR, run by TCRdb on the PCR reads, gives a single entry per CDR3 protein. The data hold hundreds of thousands of distinct CDR3 sequences, with roughly 30% observed a single time. Their target antigens are unknown. What was sequenced was blood. Receptor source: a girl aged 5 to 17 with multiple sclerosis.

This clonotype occurred a few times. The gene calls are TRBV12-3 or TRBV12-4 and TRBJ1-5; no firm D call. The length of the CDR3 is 14 residues. The V and J ends lost 2 bases and 3 bases respectively, with 8 bases between them. For the CDR3, the DNA is TGTGCCAGCAGTTTAATGGCAGACAATCAGCCCCAGCATTTT. Translated: CASSLMADNQPQHF.

The genes are TRBV4-1 and TRBJ1-5, with D maybe TRBD1 (5 bases). The V end lost 0 bases, the J end lost 6 bases, and 12 bases lay between the germline ends. The CDR3 spans 15 residues. Germline assignment: CDR1 MGHRA and CDR2 YSYEKL. CDR3 sequence: CASSQDSGLSQPQHF. CDR3 sequence (DNA): TGCGCCAGCAGCCAAGATTCAGGGTTGAGTCAGCCCCAGCATTTT.

This clonotype was detected a few times. The CDR3 loop reads CSALKGAHRETQFF. The CDR3 region has the DNA TGCAGTGCCCTCAAGGGGGCTCATAGAGAGACCCAGTTCTTC. The chain employs TRBV20-1 and TRBJ2-1; 7 nucleotides agree with TRBD1. Germline CDR1 is DFQATT and CDR2 is SNEGSKA (reference sequence). V shed 6 bases, J shed 13 bases, and the junction held 18 bases outside the gene matches. CDR3 length: 14 amino acids.

This clonotype has a handful of counts. CDR3 coding DNA: TGTGCCAGCACGGACCGCTCTGGGGCCAACGTCCTGACTTTC. Protein product: CASTDRSGANVLTF. This chain joins TRBV5-6 and TRBJ2-6; D call uncertain. CDR1 and CDR2 from the germline V gene are SGHDT and YYEEEE. The CDR3 consists of 14 residues. V gave up 6 bases and J gave up 0 bases, with 7 bases separating them.

This clonotype came up many times. The chain links TRBV20-1 to TRBJ2-5, with TRBD2 matching over 10 bases. This CDR3 comprises 14 residues. The V gene's germline CDR1 is DFQATT and CDR2 SNEGSKA (reference sequence). The V gene end was trimmed by 2 bases and the J gene end by 4 bases; junction bases not matched to a gene: 4. The CDR3 loop reads CSARPGTSVETQYF. The CDR3 DNA follows: TGCAGTGCTAGACCCGGGACTAGCGTAGAGACCCAGTACTTC.

The chain combines TRBV12-3 or TRBV12-4 with TRBJ1-5; 10 positions agree with TRBD1. The CDR3 runs to 22 residues. Trimming at V came to 6 bases and at J to 0 bases, leaving 23 bases not matched to a gene. As DNA, the CDR3 is TGTGCCAGCAGGCATGGACAGGGGGTATTTGATCTCAGTCTCTATAGCAATCAGCCCCAGCATTTT. It codes for CASRHGQGVFDLSLYSNQPQHF.

This chain links TRBV7-8 with TRBJ2-3, with 7 bases identical to TRBD2. This CDR3 contains 17 residues. J was trimmed by 2 bases and V by 4 bases; bases with no gene match: 12. Germline CDR1 SGHVS, CDR2 FQNEAQ. CDR3 loop: CASSSRGPGLTTDTQYF. The DNA for the CDR3 is TGTGCCAGCAGCTCTCGGGGCCCGGGACTAACCACAGATACGCAGTATTTT. Supplemented by reference TRBV7-8 and TRBJ2-3, the full variable domain reads GAGVSQSPRYKVAKRGQDVALRCDPISGHVSLFWYQQALGQGPEFLTYFQNEAQLDKSGLPSDRFFAERPEGSVSTLKIQRTQQEDSAVYLCASSSRGPGLTTDTQYFGPGTRLTVL.

This clonotype was detected only a few times. The rearrangement uses TRBV6-5 and TRBJ2-4; 7 bases are shared with TRBD1. Judging by the DNA end, TRBJ2-7 fits better; the J call may be wrong. CDR1 is MNHEY and CDR2 is SVGAGI in the germline V gene. The CDR3 length is 14 residues. CDR3 sequence (DNA): TGTGCCAGCAGTCCCGGGACAGAAATTTACGAGCAGTACTTC. Its protein is CASSPGTEIYEQYF.

This clonotype was seen more than once but under ten times. This rearrangement joins TRBV6-1 to TRBJ2-7; tentatively, D is TRBD1 or TRBD2 (6 bases each). Germline V gene data show CDR1 as MNHNS and CDR2 as SASEGT. V lost 5 bases and J lost 0, with 26 bases in between. This CDR3 is 19 amino acids long. The CDR3, as DNA: TGTGCCAGCAGTATCTACAGGGTAGGGTCGGAGCGGGCCTCCTACGAGCAGTACTTC. This gives the protein CASSIYRVGSERASYEQYF.

This clonotype has at least ten counts. The genes are TRBV29-1 and TRBJ2-5; maybe TRBD2 (6 bases). The CDR3 has 13 amino acids. Germline V gives CDR1 SQVTM, CDR2 ANQGSEA. With 4 bases removed from V and 5 bases from J, the gap between germline ends came to 14 bases. The CDR3 reads CSVAWGREETQYF. CDR3 bases: TGCAGCGTTGCTTGGGGACGGGAGGAGACCCAGTACTTC.

Of note for this clonotype: A read error may be the cause here, since a much bigger clone is one base away. The V call is TRBV24-1, the J call TRBJ2-1; D not certain. The CDR3 length is 13 residues. Looked up from germline, CDR1 is KGHDR and CDR2 is SFDVKD. The CDR3 loop is CAASANSYNEQFF. CDR3 DNA sequence: TGTGCCGCCAGTGCTAACTCCTACAATGAGCAGTTCTTC.

The rearrangement links TRBV28 to TRBJ1-6; TRBD1 is a possible D gene (5 bases). CDR3 length equals 16 residues. Per the germline V gene, CDR1 is MDHEN and CDR2 is SYDVKM. Between the trimmed V and J ends, which lost 3 bases and 4 bases, there was a span of 13 bases. The CDR3: CASSFPGGSYNSPLHF. The CDR3 DNA is TGTGCCAGCAGTTTCCCCGGGGGGTCTTATAATTCACCCCTCCACTTT.

The chain recombines TRBV7-9 with TRBJ2-5; D is undetermined. V lost 5 bases and J lost 5, with 15 bases in between. Per germline, CDR1 SEHNR and CDR2 FQNEAQ (reference sequence). CDR3 size: 14 residues. The CDR3 DNA follows: TGTGCCAGCAGCCTGGGGTTCCCAGCGGAGACCCAGTACTTC. Protein product: CASSLGFPAETQYF.

This clonotype turned up a few times. This chain uses TRBV20-1 with TRBJ2-1; 10 bases are shared with TRBD1. V dropped 0 bases and J dropped 8; count of bases not matched to a gene: 4. The V gene's germline CDR1 is DFQATT and CDR2 SNEGSKA (reference sequence). The CDR3 totals 14 residues. The CDR3 DNA reads as TGCAGTGCTAGAGAGGGGACAGGGGTGGATGAGCAGTTCTTC. This encodes CSAREGTGVDEQFF.

This clonotype was seen a handful of times. The chain is built from TRBV20-1 and TRBJ2-3, with a weak D call TRBD1 (5 bases). The CDR3 contains 14 residues. Germline CDR1 DFQATT, CDR2 SNEGSKA (reference sequence). The V end was cut by 6 bases, the J end by 2 bases, with 15 bases between. In nucleotides, the CDR3 is TGCAGTGCAAATAGGGGCTCGAACACAGATACGCAGTATTTT. Encoded protein: CSANRGSNTDTQYF.

This clonotype was seen more than once but under ten times. The V and J genes are TRBV7-8 and TRBJ2-4; TRBD1 matches at 8 bases. CDR3 length: 15 amino acids. CDR1 and CDR2 (germline): SGHVS, FQNEAQ. Unmatched junction bases numbered 6, after V lost 1 base and J lost 7 bases. CDR3 bases: TGTGCCAGCAGCTTAGGGCAGGGGGCATTGAACATTCAGTACTTC. It yields the protein CASSLGQGALNIQYF.

At least ten counts were recorded for this clonotype. This chain uses TRBV20-1 with TRBJ2-6; the D call may be TRBD1 or TRBD2 (5 bases each). The CDR3 extends over 14 amino acids. Germline V lookup: CDR1 DFQATT, CDR2 SNEGSKA (reference sequence). V gave up 5 bases and J gave up 2 bases, with 10 bases separating them. The CDR3 region has the DNA TGCAGTGCTGAGGGGCCTACTGGGGCCAACGTCCTGACTTTC. Protein product: CSAEGPTGANVLTF.

This clonotype has only a few counts. V gene TRBV7-9 combines with J gene TRBJ2-3, with a possible D match to TRBD2 (5 bases). There are 16 residues in the CDR3. Trimming removed 0 bases at V and 5 bases at J, with 15 bases between. The V gene's germline CDR1 is SEHNR and CDR2 FQNEAQ (reference sequence). CDR3 DNA: TGTGCCAGCAGCTTAGCCCCCTCGGCTGCGGGAGATACGCAGTATTTT. This codes for CASSLAPSAAGDTQYF.

The rearrangement uses TRBV29-1 and TRBJ2-7; TRBD2 aligns across 12 bases. The germline CDR1 and CDR2 sequences are SQVTM and ANQGSEA. The CDR3 length is 17 residues. J was trimmed by 4 bases and V by 0 bases; bases with no gene match: 10. This chain's CDR3 is CSVEDRTSGTRGYEQYF. The CDR3 DNA reads as TGCAGCGTTGAAGATCGGACTAGCGGGACCAGGGGTTACGAGCAGTACTTC.

The count of this clonotype is one. This rearrangement joins TRBV7-2 to TRBJ1-1; the D gene is possibly TRBD1 (6 bases). The CDR3 is made up of 16 amino acids. Trimming shortened V by 6 bases and J by 4 bases, and 21 bases separated the two germline ends. In germline, CDR1 is SGHTA, CDR2 FQGNSA. CDR3 DNA sequence: TGTGCCAGCAGGAGGGGGGGCATTGGGGGATTCACTGAAGCTTTCTTT. As protein: CASRRGGIGGFTEAFF.

The rearrangement joins TRBV5-1 to TRBJ1-2, with a weak D call TRBD1 (5 bases). CDR3 length: 14 amino acids. CDR1 and CDR2 (germline): SGHRS, YFSETQ. Trimming removed 2 bases from V and 0 bases from J, with 8 bases in between. The CDR3 nucleotides read TGCGCCAGCAGCTTCGACAGATCTAACTATGGCTACACCTTC. Residues: CASSFDRSNYGYTF.

The V and J genes are TRBV9 and TRBJ2-3; 7 bases align to TRBD1. The J segment lost 2 bases and the V segment lost 4 bases, leaving 13 bases of the junction unmatched. This CDR3 has 17 residues. Germline CDR1 is SGDLS and CDR2 is YYNGEE. The CDR3 region has the DNA TGTGCCAGCAGCCTCCGACACGGGACAGCCATCACAGATACGCAGTATTTT. It encodes CASSLRHGTAITDTQYF.

Of note for this clonotype: This may stem from a read error, because a much larger clone lies one nucleotide away. J is TRBJ2-1 and V is TRBV7-8; 9 bases line up with TRBD2. CDR1 SGHVS and CDR2 FQNEAQ come from the germline V gene. This CDR3 region has 13 residues. V trimming: 2 bases; J trimming: 9 bases; junction bases outside the gene matches: 2. The CDR3 spells CASSLPAGGEQFF. CDR3 nucleotide sequence: TGTGCCAGCAGCTTACCAGCGGGAGGTGAGCAGTTCTTC.